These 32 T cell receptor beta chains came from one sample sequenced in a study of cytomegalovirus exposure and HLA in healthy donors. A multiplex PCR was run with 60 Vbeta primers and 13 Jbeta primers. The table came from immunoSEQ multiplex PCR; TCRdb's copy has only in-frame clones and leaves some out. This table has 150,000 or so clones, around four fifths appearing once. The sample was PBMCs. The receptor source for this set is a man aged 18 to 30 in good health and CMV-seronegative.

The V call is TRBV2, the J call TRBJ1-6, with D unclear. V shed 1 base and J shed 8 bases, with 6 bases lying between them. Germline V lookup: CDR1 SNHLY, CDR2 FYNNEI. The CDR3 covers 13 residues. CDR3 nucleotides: TGTGCCAGCAGTGAAGACAGCCATTCACCCCTCCACTTT. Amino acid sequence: CASSEDSHSPLHF.

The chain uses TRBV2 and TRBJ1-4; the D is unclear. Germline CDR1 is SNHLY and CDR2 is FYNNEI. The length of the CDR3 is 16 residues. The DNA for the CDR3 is TGTGCTCTAACCTCGGAGAGGGCGGCAACTAATGAAAAACTGTTTTTT. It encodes CALTSERAATNEKLFF.

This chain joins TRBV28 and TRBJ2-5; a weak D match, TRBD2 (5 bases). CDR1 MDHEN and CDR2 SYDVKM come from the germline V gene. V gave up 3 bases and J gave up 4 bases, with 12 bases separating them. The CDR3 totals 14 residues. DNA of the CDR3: TGTGCCAGCAGTTTTGCCCGGGCGGGAGAGACCCAGTACTTC. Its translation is CASSFARAGETQYF.

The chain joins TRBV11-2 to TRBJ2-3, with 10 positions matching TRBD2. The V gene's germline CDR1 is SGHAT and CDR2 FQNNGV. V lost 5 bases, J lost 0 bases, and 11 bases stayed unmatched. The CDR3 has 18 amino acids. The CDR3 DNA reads TGTGCCAGCAGCGGAAGGACTAGCGGTTGGACTAGCACAGATACGCAGTATTTT. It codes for CASSGRTSGWTSTDTQYF. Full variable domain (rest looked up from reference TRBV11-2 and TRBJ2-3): EAGVAQSPRYKIIEKRQSVAFWCNPISGHATLYWYQQILGQGPKLLIQFQNNGVVDDSQLPKDRFSAERLKGVDSTLKIQPAKLEDSAVYLCASSGRTSGWTSTDTQYFGPGTRLTVL.

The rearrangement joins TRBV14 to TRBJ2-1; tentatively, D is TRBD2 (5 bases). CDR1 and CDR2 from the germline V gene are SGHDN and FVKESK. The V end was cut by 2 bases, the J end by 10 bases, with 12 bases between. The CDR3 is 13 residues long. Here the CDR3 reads CASSQRPIAEQFF. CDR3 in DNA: TGTGCCAGCAGCCAACGACCGATAGCGGAGCAGTTCTTC.

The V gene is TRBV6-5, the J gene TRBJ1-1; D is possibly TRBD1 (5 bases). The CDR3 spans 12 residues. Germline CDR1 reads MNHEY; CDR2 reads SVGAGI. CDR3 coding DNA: TGTGCTACGCGGGGCGGGGGGACTGAAGCTTTCTTT. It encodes CATRGGGTEAFF.

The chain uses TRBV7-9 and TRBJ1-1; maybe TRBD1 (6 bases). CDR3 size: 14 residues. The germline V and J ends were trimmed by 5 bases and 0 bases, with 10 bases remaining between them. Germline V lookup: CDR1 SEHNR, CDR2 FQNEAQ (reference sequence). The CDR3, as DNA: TGTGCCAGCAGCAGGGGGTCCATGAACACTGAAGCTTTCTTT. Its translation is CASSRGSMNTEAFF.

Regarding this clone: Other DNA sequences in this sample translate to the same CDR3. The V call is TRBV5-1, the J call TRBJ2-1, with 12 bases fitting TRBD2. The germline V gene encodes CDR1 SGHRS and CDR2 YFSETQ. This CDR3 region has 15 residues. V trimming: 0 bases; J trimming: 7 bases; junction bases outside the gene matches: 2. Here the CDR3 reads CASSLGLAGDNEQFF. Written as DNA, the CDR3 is TGCGCCAGCAGCTTGGGACTAGCGGGAGATAATGAGCAGTTCTTC. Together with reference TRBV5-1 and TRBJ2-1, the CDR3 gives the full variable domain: KAGVTQTPRYLIKTRGQQVTLSCSPISGHRSVSWYQQTPGQGLQFLFEYFSETQRNKGNFPGRFSGRQFSNSRSEMNVSTLELGDSALYLCASSLGLAGDNEQFFGPGTRLTVL.

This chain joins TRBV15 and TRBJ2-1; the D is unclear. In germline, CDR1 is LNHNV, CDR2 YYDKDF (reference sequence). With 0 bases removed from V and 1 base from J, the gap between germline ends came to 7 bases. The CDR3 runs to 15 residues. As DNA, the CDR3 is TGTGCCACCAGCAGAGATAAGAGGTCCTACAATGAGCAGTTCTTC. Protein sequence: CATSRDKRSYNEQFF.

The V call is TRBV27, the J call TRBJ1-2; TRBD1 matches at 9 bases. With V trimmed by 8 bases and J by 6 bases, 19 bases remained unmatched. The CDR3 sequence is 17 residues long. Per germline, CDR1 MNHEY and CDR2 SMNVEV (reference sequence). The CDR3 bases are TGTGCCAGCCTAAGCCTCGGGACAGGGTACGAGAAGAATGGCTACACCTTC. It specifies CASLSLGTGYEKNGYTF.

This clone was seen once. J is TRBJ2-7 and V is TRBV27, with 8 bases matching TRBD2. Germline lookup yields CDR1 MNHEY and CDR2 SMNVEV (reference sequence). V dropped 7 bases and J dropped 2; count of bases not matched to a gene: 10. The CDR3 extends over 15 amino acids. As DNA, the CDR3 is TGTGCCAGCACCCTCACAACGGGGGGGACCTACGAGCAGTACTTC. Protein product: CASTLTTGGTYEQYF.

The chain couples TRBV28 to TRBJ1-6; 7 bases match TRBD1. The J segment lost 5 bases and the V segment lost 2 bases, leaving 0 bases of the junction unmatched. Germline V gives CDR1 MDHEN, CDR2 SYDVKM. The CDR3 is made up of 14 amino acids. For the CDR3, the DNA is TGTGCCAGCAGTTTACAGGGGGATAATTCACCCCTCCACTTT. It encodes CASSLQGDNSPLHF. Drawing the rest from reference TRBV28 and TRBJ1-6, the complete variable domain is DVKVTQSSRYLVKRTGEKVFLECVQDMDHENMFWYRQDPGLGLRLIYFSYDVKMKEKGDIPEGYSVSREKKERFSLILESASTNQTSMYLCASSLQGDNSPLHFGNGTRLTVT.

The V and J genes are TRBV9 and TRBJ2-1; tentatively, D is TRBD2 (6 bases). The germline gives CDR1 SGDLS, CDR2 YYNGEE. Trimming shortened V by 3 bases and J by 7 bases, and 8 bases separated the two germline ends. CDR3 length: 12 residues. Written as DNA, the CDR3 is TGTGCCAGCAGCGCTGGGGGGAATGAGCAGTTCTTC. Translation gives CASSAGGNEQFF.

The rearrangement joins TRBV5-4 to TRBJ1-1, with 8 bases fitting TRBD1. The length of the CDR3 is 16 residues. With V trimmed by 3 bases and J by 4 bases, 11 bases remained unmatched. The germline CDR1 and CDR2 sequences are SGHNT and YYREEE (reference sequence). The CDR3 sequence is CASSSKDRAGITEAFF. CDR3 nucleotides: TGTGCCAGCAGCTCCAAGGACAGGGCGGGGATCACTGAAGCTTTCTTT. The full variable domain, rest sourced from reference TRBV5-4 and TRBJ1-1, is ETGVTQSPTHLIKTRGQQVTLRCSSQSGHNTVSWYQQALGQGPQFIFQYYREEENGRGNFPPRFSGLQFPNYSSELNVNALELDDSALYLCASSSKDRAGITEAFFGQGTRLTVV.

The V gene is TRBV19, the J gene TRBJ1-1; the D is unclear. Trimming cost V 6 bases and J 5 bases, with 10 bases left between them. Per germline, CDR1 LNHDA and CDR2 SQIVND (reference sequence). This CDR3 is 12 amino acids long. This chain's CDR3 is CASRARETEAFF. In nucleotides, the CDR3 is TGTGCCAGTAGGGCGAGGGAGACTGAAGCTTTCTTT.

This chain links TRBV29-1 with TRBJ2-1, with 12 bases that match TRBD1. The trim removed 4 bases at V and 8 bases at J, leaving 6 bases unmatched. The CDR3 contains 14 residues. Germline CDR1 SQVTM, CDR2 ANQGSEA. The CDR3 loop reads CSVGRDRGLYEQFF. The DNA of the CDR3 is TGCAGCGTTGGCCGGGACAGGGGGCTATATGAGCAGTTCTTC.

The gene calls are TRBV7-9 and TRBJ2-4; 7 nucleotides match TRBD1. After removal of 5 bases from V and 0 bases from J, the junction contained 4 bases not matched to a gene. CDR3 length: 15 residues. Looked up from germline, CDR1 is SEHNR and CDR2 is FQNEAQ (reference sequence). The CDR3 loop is CASSPGQLAKNIQYF. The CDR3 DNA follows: TGTGCCAGCAGCCCGGGACAGCTAGCCAAAAACATTCAGTACTTC. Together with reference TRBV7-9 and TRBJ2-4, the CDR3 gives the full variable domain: DTGVSQNPRHKITKRGQNVTFRCDPISEHNRLYWYRQTLGQGPEFLTYFQNEAQLEKSRLLSDRFSAERPKGSFSTLEIQRTEQGDSAMYLCASSPGQLAKNIQYFGAGTRLSVL.

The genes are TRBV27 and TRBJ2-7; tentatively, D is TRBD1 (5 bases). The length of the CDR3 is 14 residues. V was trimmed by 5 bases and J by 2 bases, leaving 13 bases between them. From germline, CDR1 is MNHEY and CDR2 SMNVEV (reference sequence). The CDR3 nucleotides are TGTGCCAGCAGTGGGTCAGGGCAGACCTACGAGCAGTACTTC. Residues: CASSGSGQTYEQYF.

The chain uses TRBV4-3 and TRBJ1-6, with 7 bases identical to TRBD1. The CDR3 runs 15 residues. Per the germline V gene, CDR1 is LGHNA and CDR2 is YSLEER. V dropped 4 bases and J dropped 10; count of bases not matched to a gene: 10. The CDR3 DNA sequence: TGCGCCAGCAGCCCCCAGGGGGGATGGGGGTCACCCCTCCACTTT. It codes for CASSPQGGWGSPLHF.

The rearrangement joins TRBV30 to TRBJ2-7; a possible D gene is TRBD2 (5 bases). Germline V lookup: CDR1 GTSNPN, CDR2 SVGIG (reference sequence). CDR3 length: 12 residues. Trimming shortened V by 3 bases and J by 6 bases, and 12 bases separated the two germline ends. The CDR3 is CAWSEGRSEQYF. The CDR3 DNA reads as TGTGCCTGGAGCGAGGGTCGGAGCGAGCAGTACTTC.

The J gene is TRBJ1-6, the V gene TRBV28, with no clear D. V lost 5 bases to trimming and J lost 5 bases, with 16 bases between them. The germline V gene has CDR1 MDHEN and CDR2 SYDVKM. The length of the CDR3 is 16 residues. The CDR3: CASSPKGGGNNSPLHF. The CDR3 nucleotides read TGTGCCAGCAGTCCCAAGGGTGGAGGGAATAATTCACCCCTCCACTTT.

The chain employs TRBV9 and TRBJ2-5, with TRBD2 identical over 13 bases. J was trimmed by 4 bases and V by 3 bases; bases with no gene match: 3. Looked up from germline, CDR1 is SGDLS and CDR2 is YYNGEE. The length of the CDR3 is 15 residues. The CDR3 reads CASSGRTSGGETQYF. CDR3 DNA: TGTGCCAGCAGCGGTCGGACTAGCGGGGGAGAGACCCAGTACTTC.

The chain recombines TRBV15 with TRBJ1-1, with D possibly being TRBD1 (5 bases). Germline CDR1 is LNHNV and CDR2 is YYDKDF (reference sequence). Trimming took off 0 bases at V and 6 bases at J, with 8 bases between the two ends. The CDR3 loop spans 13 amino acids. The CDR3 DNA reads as TGTGCCACCAGCAGAGAGGCAGGGTCTGAAGCTTTCTTT. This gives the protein CATSREAGSEAFF.

The CDR3 nucleotides are TGTGCCAGCAGGGGGAGTAGTCCGTTTCAGCCCCAGCATTTT. Its translation: CASRGSSPFQPQHF. J is TRBJ1-5 and V is TRBV2; D remains unclear. This CDR3 is 14 amino acids long. V lost 6 bases and J lost 6, with 15 bases in between. The germline V gene encodes CDR1 SNHLY and CDR2 FYNNEI.

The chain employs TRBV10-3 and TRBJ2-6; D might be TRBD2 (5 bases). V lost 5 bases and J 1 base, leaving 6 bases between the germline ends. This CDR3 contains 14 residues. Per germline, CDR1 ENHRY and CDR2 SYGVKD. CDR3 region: CAISWESGANVLTF. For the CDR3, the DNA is TGTGCCATCAGTTGGGAGTCTGGGGCCAACGTCCTGACTTTC.

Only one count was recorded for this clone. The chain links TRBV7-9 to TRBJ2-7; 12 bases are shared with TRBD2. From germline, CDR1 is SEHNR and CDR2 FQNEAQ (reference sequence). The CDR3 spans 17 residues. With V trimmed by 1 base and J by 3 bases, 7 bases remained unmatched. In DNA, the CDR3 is TGTGCCAGCAGCTTAGGGGACTTACTAGCGGGGGGCTACGAGCAGTACTTC. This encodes CASSLGDLLAGGYEQYF.

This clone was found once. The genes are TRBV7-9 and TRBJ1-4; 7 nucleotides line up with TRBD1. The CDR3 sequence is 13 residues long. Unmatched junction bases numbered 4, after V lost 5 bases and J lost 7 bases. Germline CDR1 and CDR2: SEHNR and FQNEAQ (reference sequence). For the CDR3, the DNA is TGTGCCAGCAGCCCCCGGGACAGTGAAAAACTGTTTTTT. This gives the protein CASSPRDSEKLFF.

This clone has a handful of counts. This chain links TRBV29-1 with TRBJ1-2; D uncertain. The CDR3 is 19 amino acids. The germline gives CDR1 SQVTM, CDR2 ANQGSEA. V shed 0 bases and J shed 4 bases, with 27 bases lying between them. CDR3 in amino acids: CSVEDEGGRRAEGSYGYTF. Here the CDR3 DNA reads TGCAGCGTTGAAGATGAAGGAGGTCGAAGGGCCGAAGGGTCCTATGGCTACACCTTC.

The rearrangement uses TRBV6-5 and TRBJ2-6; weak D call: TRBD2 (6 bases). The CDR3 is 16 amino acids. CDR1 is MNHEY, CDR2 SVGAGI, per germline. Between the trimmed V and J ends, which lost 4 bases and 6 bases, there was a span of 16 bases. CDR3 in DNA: TGTGCCAGCAGTTCCCCGGAGGGGCCGGAGGCCAACGTCCTGACTTTC. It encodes CASSSPEGPEANVLTF.

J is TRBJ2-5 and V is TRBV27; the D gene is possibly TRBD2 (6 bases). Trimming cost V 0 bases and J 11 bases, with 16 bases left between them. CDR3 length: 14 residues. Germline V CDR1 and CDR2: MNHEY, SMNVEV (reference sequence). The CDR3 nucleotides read TGTGCCAGCAGTTTATCGTTGGGGGTAGCGGAGCAGTACTTC. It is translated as CASSLSLGVAEQYF.

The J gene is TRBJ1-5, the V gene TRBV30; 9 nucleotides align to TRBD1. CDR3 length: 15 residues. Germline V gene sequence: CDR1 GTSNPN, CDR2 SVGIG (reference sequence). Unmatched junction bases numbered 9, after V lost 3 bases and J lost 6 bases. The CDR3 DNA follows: TGTGCCTGGAGCGAGGGGACAGGGTTCTTTCAGCCCCAGCATTTT. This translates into CAWSEGTGFFQPQHF.

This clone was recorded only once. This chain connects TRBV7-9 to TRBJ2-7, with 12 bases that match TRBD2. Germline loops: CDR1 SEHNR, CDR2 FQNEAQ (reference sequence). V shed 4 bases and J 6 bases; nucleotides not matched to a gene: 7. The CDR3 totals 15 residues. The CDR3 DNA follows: TGTGCCAGCAGCTCACCCGGACTAGCGGGACTCGAGCAGTACTTC. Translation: CASSSPGLAGLEQYF.